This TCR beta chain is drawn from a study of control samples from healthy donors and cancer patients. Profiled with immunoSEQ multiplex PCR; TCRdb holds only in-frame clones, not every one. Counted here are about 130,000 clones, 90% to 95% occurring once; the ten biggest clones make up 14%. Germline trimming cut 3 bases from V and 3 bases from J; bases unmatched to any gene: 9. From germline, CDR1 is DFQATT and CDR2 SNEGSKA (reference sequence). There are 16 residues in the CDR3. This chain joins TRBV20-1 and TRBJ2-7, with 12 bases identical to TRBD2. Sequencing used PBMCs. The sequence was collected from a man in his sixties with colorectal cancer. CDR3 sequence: CSASHPSGLAGYEQYF. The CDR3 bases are TGCAGTGCTAGTCATCCATCGGGACTAGCGGGCTACGAGCAGTACTTC.